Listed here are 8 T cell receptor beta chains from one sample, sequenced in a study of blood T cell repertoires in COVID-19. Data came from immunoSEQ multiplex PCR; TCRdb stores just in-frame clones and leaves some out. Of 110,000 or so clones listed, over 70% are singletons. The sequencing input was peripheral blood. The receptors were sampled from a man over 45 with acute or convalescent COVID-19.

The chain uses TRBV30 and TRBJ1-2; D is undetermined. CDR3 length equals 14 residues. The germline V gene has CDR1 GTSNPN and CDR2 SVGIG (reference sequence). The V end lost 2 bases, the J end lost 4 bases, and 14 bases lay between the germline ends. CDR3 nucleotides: TGTGCCTGGAGTTCCACCGGACTGGGCTATGGCTACACCTTC. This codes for CAWSSTGLGYGYTF.

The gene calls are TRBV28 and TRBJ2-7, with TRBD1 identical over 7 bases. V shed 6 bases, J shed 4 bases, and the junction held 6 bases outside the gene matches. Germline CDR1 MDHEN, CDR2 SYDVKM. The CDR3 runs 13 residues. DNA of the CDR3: TGTGCCAGCAGCCTTATACAGGGGTACGAGCAGTACTTC. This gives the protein CASSLIQGYEQYF. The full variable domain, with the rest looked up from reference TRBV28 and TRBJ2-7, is DVKVTQSSRYLVKRTGEKVFLECVQDMDHENMFWYRQDPGLGLRLIYFSYDVKMKEKGDIPEGYSVSREKKERFSLILESASTNQTSMYLCASSLIQGYEQYFGPGTRLTVT.

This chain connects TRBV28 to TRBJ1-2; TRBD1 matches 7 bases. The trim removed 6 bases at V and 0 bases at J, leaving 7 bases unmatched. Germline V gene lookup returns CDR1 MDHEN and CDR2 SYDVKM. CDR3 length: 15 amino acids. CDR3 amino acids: CASSSPRGANYGYTF. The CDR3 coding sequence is TGTGCCAGCAGCTCCCCCAGGGGGGCTAACTATGGCTACACCTTC.

The CDR3 region has the DNA TGCGCCAGCAGCTTGGGACCAGGATACAATCAGCCCCAGCATTTT. This codes for CASSLGPGYNQPQHF. V is TRBV5-1 and J is TRBJ1-5, with D unresolved. CDR3 length equals 15 residues. CDR1 is SGHRS and CDR2 is YFSETQ in the germline V gene. V gave up 0 bases and J gave up 3 bases, with 10 bases separating them.

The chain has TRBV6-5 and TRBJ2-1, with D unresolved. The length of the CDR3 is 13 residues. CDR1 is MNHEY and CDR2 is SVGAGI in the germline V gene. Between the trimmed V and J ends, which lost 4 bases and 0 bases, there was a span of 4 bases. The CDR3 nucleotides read TGTGCCAGCAGTTCATCCTCCTACAATGAGCAGTTCTTC. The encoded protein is CASSSSSYNEQFF.

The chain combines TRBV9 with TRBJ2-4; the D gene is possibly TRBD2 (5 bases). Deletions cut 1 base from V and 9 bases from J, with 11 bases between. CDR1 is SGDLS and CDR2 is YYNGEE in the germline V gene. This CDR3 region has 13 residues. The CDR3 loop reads CASSVHLGGIQYF. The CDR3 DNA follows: TGTGCCAGCAGCGTACACCTAGGAGGCATTCAGTACTTC.

The CDR3 sequence is CASSLYKGPSSGNTIYF. The CDR3 DNA is TGTGCCAGCAGTTTATATAAGGGGCCTAGCTCTGGAAACACCATATATTTT. The chain joins TRBV28 to TRBJ1-3; TRBD1 is a possible D gene (5 bases). The CDR3 is 17 amino acids. Trimming took 1 base from V and 0 from J, leaving 13 bases between them. The V gene's germline CDR1 is MDHEN and CDR2 SYDVKM.

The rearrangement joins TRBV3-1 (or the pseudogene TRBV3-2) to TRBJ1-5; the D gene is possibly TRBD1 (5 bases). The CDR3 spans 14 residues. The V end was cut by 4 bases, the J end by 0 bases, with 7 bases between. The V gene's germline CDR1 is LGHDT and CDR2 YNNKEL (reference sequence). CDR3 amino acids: CASSPGNSNQPQHF. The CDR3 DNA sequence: TGTGCCAGCAGCCCAGGGAATAGCAATCAGCCCCAGCATTTT.